This is a list of T cell receptor beta chains from one sample in a study of blood T cell repertoires in COVID-19. TCRdb's copy holds only in-frame clones and misses some; the assay was immunoSEQ multiplex PCR. The sample yields about 300,000 clones, roughly nine tenths seen once. Sequenced input: peripheral blood. These receptors all stem from a woman aged 30 to 39 with COVID-19, enrolled during active disease. Both conserved end residues are part of each CDR3. D genes are given only for firm matches. The size field is filled for only some rows; it gives once, few, many or a size class.

clone_size	v_call	d_call	j_call	cdr3_nt	cdr3_aa
.	TRBV13	.	TRBJ2-3	TGTGCCAGCAGTTCGGGCACAGGGACCACAGATACGCAGTATTTT	CASSSGTGTTDTQYF
.	TRBV28	.	TRBJ2-5	TGTGCCAGCAGGCCACCTCCCTCCTTAGACCAAGAGACCCAGTACTTC	CASRPPPSLDQETQYF
.	TRBV10-2	TRBD1	TRBJ1-2	TGCGCCAGCAGGGGGACAGGCGACCACTATGGCTACACCTTC	CASRGTGDHYGYTF
once	TRBV3-1/TRBV3-2	.	TRBJ2-1	TGTGCCAGCAGTCCGGACAGCTTGAATGAGCAGTTCTTC	CASSPDSLNEQFF
.	TRBV7-9	.	TRBJ1-2	TGTGCCAGCAGCTTAGACAGTAACTATGGCTACACCTTC	CASSLDSNYGYTF
.	TRBV29-1	.	TRBJ1-1	TGCAGCGTTGTGGGGGCGGACACTGAAGCTTTCTTT	CSVVGADTEAFF
.	TRBV5-8	TRBD1	TRBJ1-6	TGTGCCAGCCGGACAGGGGGTTATAATTCACCCCTCCACTTT	CASRTGGYNSPLHF
.	TRBV25-1	TRBD1	TRBJ1-1	TGTGCCAGCAGTGATGTATTAGGGACAGGCCCTAAGAACACTGAAGCTTTCTTT	CASSDVLGTGPKNTEAFF
.	TRBV12-5	.	TRBJ1-2	TGTGCTAGTGGTTTGGTATCTGAGTTGGGGAGGAACTATGGCTACACCTTC	CASGLVSELGRNYGYTF
.	TRBV24-1	.	TRBJ2-1	TGTGCCACCAGTGATTTCGGGTGGGGCGGCAACAATGAGCAGTTCTTC	CATSDFGWGGNNEQFF
.	TRBV3-1/TRBV3-2	TRBD1	TRBJ2-5	TGTGCCAGCAGACAGGACAGGGGAGAGACCCAGTACTTC	CASRQDRGETQYF
once	TRBV24-1	TRBD1	TRBJ2-5	TGTGCCACCAGTGTAAGATTGGGACAGGGGACTCAAAAGGAGACCCAGTACTTC	CATSVRLGQGTQKETQYF
.	TRBV9	TRBD2	TRBJ2-3	TGTGCCAGCAGCTTTAGCGGGGACACAGATACGCAGTATTTT	CASSFSGDTDTQYF
.	TRBV19	.	TRBJ1-2	TGTGCCAGTAGTATCTTCTTAGGGGGTAACTATGGCTACACCTTC	CASSIFLGGNYGYTF
.	TRBV5-1	.	TRBJ2-4	TGCGCCAGCAGCTTCTCGGAGGGAACAAACATTCAGTACTTC	CASSFSEGTNIQYF